What follows describes a single TCR beta chain. The sample belongs to a study of blood T cell repertoires in COVID-19. Background on the study: Material from acute and convalescent COVID-19 was sourced from the United States, Italy and Spain. From T cells, B-cell-depleted T cells, or PBMCs came the material, which was cDNA or gDNA.

In the authors' workflow: Reference gene primer amplification in the assay estimated nucleated cell counts. Here immunoSEQ multiplex PCR was the method, and the copy in TCRdb shows in-frame clones only, minus some. V and J calls and clone size are those listed in that table; D and trimming were worked out from the DNA. The sample includes 150,000 to 200,000 clones, 79% of them seen just once. V was clipped by 4 bases and J by 2 bases; unmatched bases: 7. CDR1 and CDR2 from the germline V gene are PRHDT and FYEKMQ (reference sequence). This CDR3 comprises 16 residues. This rearrangement joins TRBV13 to TRBJ2-3; 9 bases agree with TRBD2. Sequenced: peripheral blood. The TCR comes from a man in his 60s with active or convalescent COVID-19. The CDR3 nucleotides read TGTGCCAGCAGCTCCCGGACTAGCGACAACACAGATACGCAGTATTTT. Encoded protein: CASSSRTSDNTDTQYF.